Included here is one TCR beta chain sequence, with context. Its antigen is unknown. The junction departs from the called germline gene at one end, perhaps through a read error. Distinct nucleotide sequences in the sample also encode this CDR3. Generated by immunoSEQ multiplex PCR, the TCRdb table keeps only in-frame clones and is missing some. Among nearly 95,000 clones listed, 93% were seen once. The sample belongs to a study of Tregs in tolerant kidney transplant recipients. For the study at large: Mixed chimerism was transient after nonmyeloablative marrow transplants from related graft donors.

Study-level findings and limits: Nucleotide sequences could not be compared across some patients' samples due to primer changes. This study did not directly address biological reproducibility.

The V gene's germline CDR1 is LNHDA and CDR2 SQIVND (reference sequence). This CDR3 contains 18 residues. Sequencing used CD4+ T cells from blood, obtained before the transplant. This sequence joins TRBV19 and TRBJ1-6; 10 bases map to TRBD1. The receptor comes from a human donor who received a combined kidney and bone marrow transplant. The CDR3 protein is CASSNRDRGSFYNSPLHF. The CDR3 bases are TGTGCCAGTAGTAACCGGGACAGGGGTTCTTTTTATAATTCCCCCCTCCACTTT.